A selection of T cell receptor beta chains follows, all from one sample in a study of T cell responses to AZD1222 COVID-19 vaccine. Produced via immunoSEQ multiplex PCR; TCRdb's table is partial and in-frame only. The table has under 120,000 clones, 80% to 95% seen once. This material consisted of peripheral blood, taken on day 0 of AZD1222 vaccination. Receptors were obtained from an adult in good health. Each CDR3 is given with its conserved first and last residue. The order of the fields is CDR3 protein, CDR3 DNA, clone size, D gene, V gene, J gene. The D gene is left open where the match is weak. Clone size is not always given. Where it is, it says once, few, many or a class for expanded clones.

CDR3aa: CASSSQGLDTQYF
CDR3nt: TGTGCCAGCAGTTCACAGGGGTTAGATACGCAGTATTTT
abundance: once
d_gene: TRBD1
v_gene: TRBV28
j_gene: TRBJ2-3

CDR3aa: CASSQRAGQVFNEQFF
CDR3nt: TGCGCCAGCAGCCAAAGAGCGGGACAGGTCTTCAATGAGCAGTTCTTC
abundance: .
d_gene: .
v_gene: TRBV4-3
j_gene: TRBJ2-1

CDR3aa: CASRSTGAYGYTF
CDR3nt: TGTGCCAGCAGGTCTACAGGGGCCTATGGCTACACCTTC
abundance: .
d_gene: TRBD1
v_gene: TRBV6-5
j_gene: TRBJ1-2

CDR3aa: CASSPNLGGARGQPQHF
CDR3nt: TGTGCCAGCAGTCCCAATCTCGGGGGGGCGCGCGGTCAGCCCCAGCATTTT
abundance: .
d_gene: .
v_gene: TRBV6-6
j_gene: TRBJ1-5

CDR3aa: CASSSSGTGVTDEQFF
CDR3nt: TGTGCCAGCAGCTCATCCGGGACAGGGGTGACGGATGAGCAGTTCTTC
abundance: .
d_gene: TRBD1
v_gene: TRBV7-9
j_gene: TRBJ2-1

CDR3aa: CASSRDPGQGGEQYF
CDR3nt: TGTGCCAGCTCACGAGATCCGGGACAGGGTGGCGAGCAGTACTTC
abundance: .
d_gene: TRBD1
v_gene: TRBV18
j_gene: TRBJ2-7

CDR3aa: CASSTNRGRDEKLFF
CDR3nt: TGTGCCAGCAGCACCAACAGGGGGCGGGATGAAAAACTGTTTTTT
abundance: once
d_gene: TRBD1
v_gene: TRBV13
j_gene: TRBJ1-4

CDR3aa: CASSQVPAGGRELFF
CDR3nt: TGCGCCAGCAGCCAAGTACCAGCGGGGGGGCGGGAGCTGTTTTTT
abundance: .
d_gene: TRBD2
v_gene: TRBV4-3
j_gene: TRBJ2-2

CDR3aa: CASSIGTELHQPQHF
CDR3nt: TGTGCCAGTAGTATAGGGACAGAGTTACATCAGCCCCAGCATTTT
abundance: .
d_gene: .
v_gene: TRBV19
j_gene: TRBJ1-5

CDR3aa: CASSQDYGTGLNSPLHF
CDR3nt: TGTGCCAGCAGCCAAGACTATGGGACAGGCCTTAATTCACCCCTCCACTTT
abundance: .
d_gene: TRBD1
v_gene: TRBV14
j_gene: TRBJ1-6

CDR3aa: CASSLDRDSAYEQYF
CDR3nt: TGTGCCAGCAGCTTAGATCGGGACAGTGCCTACGAGCAGTACTTC
abundance: .
d_gene: TRBD1
v_gene: TRBV11-2
j_gene: TRBJ2-7

CDR3aa: CASSSQGQDGYTF
CDR3nt: TGCGCCAGCAGCTCCCAAGGGCAGGATGGCTACACCTTC
abundance: .
d_gene: .
v_gene: TRBV5-1
j_gene: TRBJ1-2

CDR3aa: CASSLVWGTEAFF
CDR3nt: TGTGCCAGCAGCTTAGTTTGGGGAACTGAAGCTTTCTTT
abundance: .
d_gene: .
v_gene: TRBV7-9
j_gene: TRBJ1-1

CDR3aa: CASSPSGTGRGYTF
CDR3nt: TGTGCCAGCAGCCCGTCCGGGACAGGGAGGGGCTACACCTTC
abundance: .
d_gene: TRBD1
v_gene: TRBV6-4
j_gene: TRBJ1-2

CDR3aa: CASSPRTGPYEQYF
CDR3nt: TGTGCCAGCAGCCCCCGGACAGGGCCCTACGAGCAGTACTTC
abundance: .
d_gene: TRBD1
v_gene: TRBV7-2
j_gene: TRBJ2-7

CDR3aa: CASSTGWGEQFF
CDR3nt: TGTGCCAGTAGCACCGGGTGGGGTGAGCAGTTCTTC
abundance: once
d_gene: .
v_gene: TRBV19
j_gene: TRBJ2-1

CDR3aa: CASSSGANYGYTF
CDR3nt: TGTGCCAGCAGCTCCGGGGCCAACTATGGCTACACCTTC
abundance: .
d_gene: .
v_gene: TRBV6-6
j_gene: TRBJ1-2

CDR3aa: CASSLRPGTGSAGNTIYF
CDR3nt: TGTGCCAGCAGCCTTCGTCCCGGGACAGGGTCGGCGGGAAACACCATATATTTT
abundance: .
d_gene: TRBD1
v_gene: TRBV7-2
j_gene: TRBJ1-3

CDR3aa: CASSPTGGRTNEKLFF
CDR3nt: TGTGCCAGCAGCCCCACTGGGGGCAGAACTAATGAAAAACTGTTTTTT
abundance: .
d_gene: .
v_gene: TRBV6-6
j_gene: TRBJ1-4

CDR3aa: CASSEAGSSYNSPLHF
CDR3nt: TGTGCCAGCAGTGAAGCAGGGAGCTCCTATAATTCACCCCTCCACTTT
abundance: .
d_gene: .
v_gene: TRBV6-1
j_gene: TRBJ1-6

CDR3aa: CASSEVDGSSYEQYF
CDR3nt: TGTGCCAGCAGTGAAGTGGACGGGAGCTCCTACGAGCAGTACTTC
abundance: .
d_gene: .
v_gene: TRBV6-1
j_gene: TRBJ2-7

CDR3aa: CATSADQGNEQFF
CDR3nt: TGTGCCACCAGCGCGGACCAGGGCAATGAGCAGTTCTTC
abundance: .
d_gene: .
v_gene: TRBV15
j_gene: TRBJ2-1

CDR3aa: CASSLASVGNTIYF
CDR3nt: TGTGCCAGCAGCTTGGCCAGTGTTGGAAACACCATATATTTT
abundance: few
d_gene: .
v_gene: TRBV5-6
j_gene: TRBJ1-3

CDR3aa: CASSPHPGTSGGPSYNEQFF
CDR3nt: TGTGCCAGCAGCCCCCACCCCGGGACTAGCGGGGGACCCTCCTACAATGAGCAGTTCTTC
abundance: once
d_gene: TRBD2
v_gene: TRBV7-6
j_gene: TRBJ2-1

CDR3aa: CASSLSTGVVSEQFF
CDR3nt: TGTGCCAGCTCACTCTCGACAGGGGTGGTATCTGAGCAGTTCTTC
abundance: .
d_gene: TRBD1
v_gene: TRBV18
j_gene: TRBJ2-1

CDR3aa: CASSQDRITGFQETQYF
CDR3nt: TGTGCCAGCAGCCAAGATCGGATTACGGGCTTCCAAGAGACCCAGTACTTC
abundance: .
d_gene: .
v_gene: TRBV4-2
j_gene: TRBJ2-5

CDR3aa: CASSYRDRVGTEAFF
CDR3nt: TGTGCCAGCAGTTACCGTGACAGGGTTGGGACTGAAGCTTTCTTT
abundance: .
d_gene: TRBD1
v_gene: TRBV6-5
j_gene: TRBJ1-1

CDR3aa: CASSLPDQGADTEAFF
CDR3nt: TGTGCCAGCTCACTTCCCGATCAGGGGGCGGACACTGAAGCTTTCTTT
abundance: few
d_gene: TRBD1
v_gene: TRBV18
j_gene: TRBJ1-1

CDR3aa: CASSEFGGQGRGELFF
CDR3nt: TGTGCCAGCAGTGAATTCGGGGGGCAGGGTAGAGGGGAGCTGTTTTTT
abundance: .
d_gene: .
v_gene: TRBV2
j_gene: TRBJ2-2